One TCR beta chain is described in this entry. V was shortened by 4 bases and J by 3 bases, with 24 bases between the two germline ends. The CDR3 contains 17 residues. Germline V gene sequence: CDR1 SQVTM, CDR2 ANQGSEA. This sample is drawn from a study of blood T cell repertoires in COVID-19. Generated by immunoSEQ multiplex PCR, the TCRdb table keeps only in-frame clones and is missing some. The table includes 75,000 to 100,000 clones, roughly 85% detected once. This clonotype originated in a man aged 60 to 75 with acute or convalescent COVID-19. The chain employs TRBV29-1 and TRBJ2-5; a possible D gene is TRBD1 (6 bases). The sequencing input was peripheral blood. The CDR3 reads CSVAGQGFSGSEETQYF. The CDR3 nucleotides read TGCAGCGTTGCCGGTCAGGGGTTTTCAGGGAGCGAAGAGACCCAGTACTTC.